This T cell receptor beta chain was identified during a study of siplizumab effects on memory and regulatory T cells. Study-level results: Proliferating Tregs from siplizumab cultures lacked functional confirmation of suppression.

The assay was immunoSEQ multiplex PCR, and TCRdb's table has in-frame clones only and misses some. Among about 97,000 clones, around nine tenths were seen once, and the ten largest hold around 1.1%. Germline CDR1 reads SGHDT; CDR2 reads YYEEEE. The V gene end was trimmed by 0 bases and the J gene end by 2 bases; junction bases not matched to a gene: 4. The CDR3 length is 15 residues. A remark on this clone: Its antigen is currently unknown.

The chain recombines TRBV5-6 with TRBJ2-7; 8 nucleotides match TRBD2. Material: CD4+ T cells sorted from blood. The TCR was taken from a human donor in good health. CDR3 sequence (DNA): TGTGCCAGCAGCTTGGGGGTAGCGGGACCCTACGAGCAGTACTTC. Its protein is CASSLGVAGPYEQYF. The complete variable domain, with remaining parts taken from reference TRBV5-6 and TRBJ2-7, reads DAGVTQSPTHLIKTRGQQVTLRCSPKSGHDTVSWYQQALGQGPQFIFQYYEEEERQRGNFPDRFSGHQFPNYSSELNVNALLLGDSALYLCASSLGVAGPYEQYFGPGTRLTVT.